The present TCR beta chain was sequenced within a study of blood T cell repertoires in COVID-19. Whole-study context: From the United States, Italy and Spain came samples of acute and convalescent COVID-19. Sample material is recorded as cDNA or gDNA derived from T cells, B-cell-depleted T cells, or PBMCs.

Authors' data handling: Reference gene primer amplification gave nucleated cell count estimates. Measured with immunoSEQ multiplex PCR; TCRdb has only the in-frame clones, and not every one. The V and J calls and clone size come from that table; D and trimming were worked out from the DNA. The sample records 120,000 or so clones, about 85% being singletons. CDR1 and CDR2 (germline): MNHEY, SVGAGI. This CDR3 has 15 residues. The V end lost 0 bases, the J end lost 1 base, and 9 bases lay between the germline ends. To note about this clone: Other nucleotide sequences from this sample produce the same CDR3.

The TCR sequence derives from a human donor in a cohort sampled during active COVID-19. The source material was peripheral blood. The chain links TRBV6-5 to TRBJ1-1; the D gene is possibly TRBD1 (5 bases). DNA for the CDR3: TGTGCCAGCAGTTACTCGGGCCAGGGGAACACTGAAGCTTTCTTT. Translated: CASSYSGQGNTEAFF.